The 16 T cell receptor beta chains presented below share a single source sample, sequenced in a study of CD8+CD57+ T cells in acquired aplastic anemia. CD8+CD57+ cell expansion had been shown by flow cytometry in patients chosen for sequencing. Genomic DNA served as template for TCR beta VDJ and CDR3 profiling. In TCRdb, the reads were re-called with MiXCR into one record per CDR3 protein. The repertoire holds under 200,000 distinct CDR3 sequences, 71% seen once, with about 50% in the top ten. Input material: sorted CD4+, CD8+, or CD8+CD57+ T cells (not recorded which) from PBMCs. All receptors derive from a human donor with aplastic anemia.

The chain joins TRBV29-1 to TRBJ1-1; a weak D match, TRBD1 (5 bases). The germline V gene encodes CDR1 SQVTM and CDR2 ANQGSEA. Deletions cut 4 bases from V and 0 bases from J, with 9 bases between. The CDR3 contains 13 residues. The CDR3 sequence is CSVAGRLNTEAFF. DNA of the CDR3: TGCAGCGTTGCGGGACGGTTGAACACTGAAGCTTTCTTT.

There are many counts of this clonotype. This sequence joins TRBV6-4 and TRBJ2-2; unclear D gene. Germline V gene lookup returns CDR1 MRHNA and CDR2 SNTAGT. The length of the CDR3 is 16 residues. Trimming removed 4 bases from V and 1 base from J, with 13 bases in between. The chain's CDR3 is CASSATADGNTGELFF. The CDR3 DNA reads as TGTGCCAGCAGTGCGACGGCGGATGGGAACACCGGGGAGCTGTTTTTT.

The chain links TRBV7-8 to TRBJ2-2, with 11 bases matching TRBD1. Germline lookup yields CDR1 SGHVS and CDR2 FQNEAQ. V trimming: 3 bases; J trimming: 3 bases; junction bases outside the gene matches: 6. The CDR3 loop spans 17 amino acids. The CDR3 coding sequence is TGTGCCAGCAGCTTTTTGGGGACAGGGGGTTACACCGGGGAGCTGTTTTTT. Its translation is CASSFLGTGGYTGELFF.

The genes are TRBV7-9 and TRBJ2-3; the D gene is possibly TRBD2 (5 bases). The germline V gene encodes CDR1 SEHNR and CDR2 FQNEAQ (reference sequence). Trimming removed 5 bases at V and 6 bases at J, with 12 bases between. The CDR3 runs to 13 residues. The CDR3 loop is CASSPPGSDTQYF. The CDR3 DNA reads as TGTGCCAGCAGCCCACCGGGATCTGATACGCAGTATTTT.

The rearrangement uses TRBV20-1 and TRBJ1-2; a weak D match, TRBD1 (5 bases). Trimming removed 6 bases from V and 4 bases from J, with 15 bases in between. The CDR3 spans 13 residues. Germline V gene data show CDR1 as DFQATT and CDR2 as SNEGSKA (reference sequence). The CDR3 region is CSARSRGVYGYTF. CDR3 in DNA: TGCAGTGCCCGGTCCCGGGGGGTCTATGGCTACACCTTC.

The CDR3 DNA sequence: TGCAGTGCTAGGGCACCGGGACTAGACACCGGGGAGCAGTACGTC. It is translated as CSARAPGLDTGEQYV. This sequence joins TRBV20-1 and TRBJ2-7; 8 nucleotides align to TRBD2. Germline CDR1 reads DFQATT; CDR2 reads SNEGSKA (reference sequence). V gave up 3 bases and J gave up 7 bases; unmatched junction bases: 14. CDR3 length equals 15 residues.

The rearrangement joins TRBV5-1 to TRBJ2-1; maybe TRBD1 (6 bases). The CDR3 spans 17 residues. The V end lost 4 bases, the J end lost 3 bases, and 20 bases lay between the germline ends. CDR1 SGHRS and CDR2 YFSETQ come from the germline V gene. CDR3 bases: TGCGCCAGCAGCCCCACCCCGGACAGTGCGATCTACAATGAGCAGTTCTTC. Translated: CASSPTPDSAIYNEQFF.

This clonotype was counted a few times. This rearrangement joins TRBV2 to TRBJ1-1; TRBD1 might be the D (5 bases). This CDR3 has 12 amino acids. The V gene's germline CDR1 is SNHLY and CDR2 FYNNEI. V lost 6 bases and J lost 6, with 11 bases in between. CDR3 loop: CASRVDNPEAFF. The CDR3 DNA is TGTGCCAGCAGAGTGGACAACCCTGAAGCTTTCTTT.

This clonotype has a single count. The chain couples TRBV7-2 to TRBJ1-1; D is perhaps TRBD1 (5 bases). V was clipped by 5 bases and J by 5 bases, with 18 bases between them. In germline, CDR1 is SGHTA, CDR2 FQGNSA. The CDR3 covers 15 residues. The CDR3 spells CASSPLGGGGTEAFF. DNA of the CDR3: TGTGCCAGCAGCCCACTTGGGGGGGGGGGGACTGAAGCTTTCTTT.

The gene calls are TRBV27 and TRBJ2-5; D tentatively reads TRBD1 or TRBD2 (6 bases each). Germline lookup yields CDR1 MNHEY and CDR2 SMNVEV (reference sequence). The length of the CDR3 is 15 residues. Trimming stripped 3 bases from V and 5 bases from J, with 16 bases between. In DNA form, the CDR3 reads TGTGCCAGCAGTTTGGAGGGGGAGCGGAGGGAGACCCAGTACTTC. This gives the protein CASSLEGERRETQYF.

As concerns this clonotype: Here the CDR3 omits its conserved ending phenylalanine or tryptophan, so a read error is the likely source. The DNA is omitted, as the CDR3 cannot be located on it reliably, and the CDR3 follows TCRdb's listing. This chain joins TRBV7-2 and TRBJ2-7; TRBD2, the table's D call, lacks a check against the DNA. Germline assignment: CDR1 SGHTA and CDR2 FQGNSA. The CDR3 contains 12 residues when both ends are counted. CDR3 amino acids: CASSQTSGRAYL.

Remarks on this clonotype: At one end the junction does not follow the germline gene, possibly because of a read error. The V gene is TRBV4-1, the J gene TRBJ1-2; D remains ambiguous. The CDR3 length is 15 residues. CDR1 is MGHRA and CDR2 is YSYEKL in the germline V gene. CDR3 coding DNA: TGTGCCAGCAGCCAAGATCTGGGAATCAGCTATGGCTACACCTTC. This translates into CASSQDLGISYGYTF.

The chain recombines TRBV20-1 with TRBJ1-1, with 8 bases identical to TRBD1. The CDR3 is made up of 13 amino acids. Germline trimming cut 5 bases from V and 7 bases from J; bases unmatched to any gene: 9. Germline V CDR1 and CDR2: DFQATT, SNEGSKA (reference sequence). CDR3 DNA: TGCAGTGCTCGCCTTTTACAGGGGGGTGAAGCTTTCTTT. Its protein is CSARLLQGGEAFF.

The chain carries TRBV4-1 and TRBJ2-7; possible D gene TRBD2, 5 bases. CDR1 MGHRA and CDR2 YSYEKL come from the germline V gene. V lost 0 bases and J lost 0, with 12 bases in between. This CDR3 spans 16 amino acids. This CDR3 is CASSQDRGSPSYEQYF. CDR3 nucleotides: TGCGCCAGCAGCCAAGATAGAGGGAGCCCCTCCTACGAGCAGTACTTC.

The chain employs TRBV7-9 and TRBJ2-3; D not certain. V was clipped by 3 bases and J by 0 bases, with 7 bases between them. In germline, CDR1 is SEHNR, CDR2 FQNEAQ (reference sequence). The CDR3 covers 14 residues. The CDR3 loop is CASSFQTSTDTQYF. The CDR3 region has the DNA TGTGCCAGCAGCTTCCAGACTAGCACAGATACGCAGTATTTT.

This clonotype is labeled as large. V and J are TRBV15 and TRBJ2-5, with D possibly TRBD1 on 6 matching bases. Trimming stripped 4 bases from V and 2 bases from J, with 17 bases between. This CDR3 is 16 amino acids long. Germline-derived CDR1 and CDR2 are LNHNV and YYDKDF (reference sequence). For the CDR3, the DNA is TGTGCCACCAGCACGGGCACATGGACAGAGCAAGAGACCCAGTACTTC. Amino acids: CATSTGTWTEQETQYF.